This TCR beta chain was captured in a study of blood T cell repertoires in COVID-19. Whole-study context: The study drew acute and convalescent COVID-19 samples from the United States, Italy and Spain.

In the authors' methods: Quantification of nucleated cells was approximated via reference gene primer amplification. This table comes from immunoSEQ multiplex PCR, and its TCRdb copy is limited to in-frame clones, with some not included. V, J and clone size are taken as reported in that table, and D and trimming were inferred from the DNA itself. The repertoire consists of 150,000 or so clones, with around 84% occurring once and the leading ten covering 7%. The ends lost 3 bases at V and 0 bases at J; junction bases unmatched: 3. The V gene's germline CDR1 is KGHSH and CDR2 LQKENI. The CDR3 is made up of 15 amino acids.

The chain couples TRBV18 to TRBJ2-3; 7 nucleotides agree with TRBD1. Source material: peripheral blood. This clonotype was obtained from a man between 45 and 60 years old with active or convalescent COVID-19. CDR3 protein: CASSPGTASTDTQYF. The DNA for the CDR3 is TGTGCCAGCTCACCTGGGACAGCGAGCACAGATACGCAGTATTTT.